These 21 T cell receptor beta chains share one sample of origin, sequenced in a study of CD8 T cells in Susac syndrome. After extraction with the RNeasy kit, about 0.5 to 1 ug of the RNA was reverse transcribed using random hexamers. Using its own MiXCR run on the immunoSEQ multiplex PCR reads, TCRdb lists one record per CDR3 protein. Among 200,000 or so distinct CDR3 sequences listed, about 96% were seen once. Sequencing input: CD4+ T cells from PBMCs. All receptors come from a human donor with multiple sclerosis.

The J gene is TRBJ2-7, the V gene TRBV6-2 or TRBV6-3, with a weak D call TRBD2 (5 bases). V was trimmed by 8 bases and J by 3 bases, leaving 11 bases between them. The CDR3 totals 12 residues. Germline lookup yields CDR1 MNHEY and CDR2 SVGEGT. In DNA form, the CDR3 reads TGTGCCAGCGGGAGAAGGGACTACGAGCAGTACTTC. It yields the protein CASGRRDYEQYF.

The chain recombines TRBV30 with TRBJ2-3; D gene unclear. The CDR3 length is 11 residues. Germline V lookup: CDR1 GTSNPN, CDR2 SVGIG (reference sequence). Between the trimmed V and J ends, which lost 3 bases and 6 bases, there was a span of 7 bases. The chain's CDR3 is CAWSYSDTQYF. As DNA, the CDR3 is TGTGCCTGGAGCTACAGCGATACGCAGTATTTT.

The chain joins TRBV20-1 to TRBJ1-1; D not resolved. This CDR3 has 11 amino acids. Trimming left V 4 bases short and J 1 base short, with 4 bases between. Germline V gives CDR1 DFQATT, CDR2 SNEGSKA (reference sequence). This chain's CDR3 is CSAMPNTEAFF. The CDR3 region has the DNA TGCAGTGCTATGCCGAACACTGAAGCTTTCTTT.

The count of this clonotype is one. V is TRBV5-4 and J is TRBJ2-1, with TRBD1 identical over 8 bases. The V gene's germline CDR1 is SGHNT and CDR2 YYREEE (reference sequence). This CDR3 is built from 14 residues. The trim removed 4 bases at V and 13 bases at J, leaving 13 bases unmatched. CDR3 amino acids: CASSPAGQGGFQFF. CDR3 coding DNA: TGTGCCAGCAGCCCCGCCGGACAGGGCGGCTTTCAGTTCTTC.

This chain uses TRBV7-2 with TRBJ2-1, with no clear D. CDR1 and CDR2 from the germline V gene are SGHTA and FQGNSA. The CDR3 is made up of 14 amino acids. Trimming cost V 1 base and J 0 bases, with 4 bases left between them. The CDR3: CASSLEDSYNEQFF. The CDR3 bases are TGTGCCAGCAGCTTAGAGGACTCCTACAATGAGCAGTTCTTC.

The genes are TRBV28 and TRBJ2-7; 11 bases fit TRBD2. The J segment lost 4 bases and the V segment lost 5 bases, leaving 4 bases of the junction unmatched. CDR1 is MDHEN, CDR2 SYDVKM, per germline. CDR3 length: 14 residues. The CDR3 nucleotides read TGTGCCAGCAGTGAACTAGCGGGAGTATACGAGCAGTACTTC. Protein: CASSELAGVYEQYF.

CDR3 loop: CASSPDRGHNQPQHF. The CDR3 DNA follows: TGTGCCAGCAGCCCCGACAGGGGGCATAATCAGCCCCAGCATTTT. The J gene is TRBJ1-5, the V gene TRBV27; 10 bases agree with TRBD1. Germline values: CDR1 MNHEY, CDR2 SMNVEV (reference sequence). The CDR3 is 15 residues long. J was trimmed by 4 bases and V by 6 bases; bases with no gene match: 6.

This clonotype was counted once. The chain couples TRBV6-2 or TRBV6-3 to TRBJ2-1; 8 bases are shared with TRBD1. The germline V gene has CDR1 MNHEY and CDR2 SVGEGT. J gave up 15 bases and V 2 bases, and 12 bases lay outside the gene matches. The CDR3 extends over 14 amino acids. The CDR3 bases are TGTGCCAGCAGTTACCTCCGGGACAGGAAGAGCGGGTTCTTC. Amino acid sequence: CASSYLRDRKSGFF.

The chain links TRBV2 to TRBJ2-7; D is possibly TRBD1 (5 bases). CDR1 is SNHLY and CDR2 is FYNNEI in the germline V gene. The CDR3 has 13 amino acids. V lost 7 bases and J lost 0, with 10 bases in between. The CDR3 here is CASKGASSYEQYF. CDR3 bases: TGTGCCAGCAAAGGGGCTAGCTCCTACGAGCAGTACTTC.

V gene TRBV10-3 combines with J gene TRBJ2-1, with D perhaps assigned TRBD1 or TRBD2 (5 bases each). This CDR3 is built from 14 residues. Germline CDR1 and CDR2: ENHRY and SYGVKD. Between the trimmed V and J ends, which lost 10 bases and 8 bases, there was a span of 21 bases. The CDR3 DNA sequence: TGTGCCACCTGGGGACGATTTCTCGGCGATGAGCAGTTCTTC. Protein sequence: CATWGRFLGDEQFF.

The rearrangement uses TRBV7-9 and TRBJ2-2, with a possible D match to TRBD2 (6 bases). The CDR3 consists of 18 residues. Per the germline V gene, CDR1 is SEHNR and CDR2 is FQNEAQ (reference sequence). V was cut by 6 bases and J by 3 bases, with 23 bases left in between. The CDR3 DNA sequence: TGTGCCAGCAGAGACTCGGGGGTCCGGTTGGGGGACACCGGGGAGCTGTTTTTT. Translation: CASRDSGVRLGDTGELFF.

The chain has TRBV27 and TRBJ1-2, with TRBD1 matching 9 bases. There are 13 residues in the CDR3. J lost 8 bases, V lost 5 bases, and 6 bases had no gene match. Germline CDR1 reads MNHEY; CDR2 reads SMNVEV (reference sequence). The CDR3 bases are TGTGCCAGCAGTCGGGGGACAGGGTACGGCTACACCTTC. Translation gives CASSRGTGYGYTF.

V gene TRBV29-1 combines with J gene TRBJ2-3; weak D call: TRBD2 (5 bases). Deletions cut 4 bases from V and 1 base from J, with 9 bases between. Germline V CDR1 and CDR2: SQVTM, ANQGSEA. This CDR3 is 13 amino acids long. The CDR3 nucleotides read TGCAGCGTTGTCCCCGGGGGCACAGATACGCAGTATTTT. Its translation: CSVVPGGTDTQYF.

The V gene is TRBV30, the J gene TRBJ2-7; D gene uncertain. The CDR3 has 14 residues. CDR1 is GTSNPN, CDR2 SVGIG, per germline (reference sequence). Trimming shortened V by 0 bases and J by 5 bases, and 14 bases separated the two germline ends. The CDR3 DNA follows: TGTGCCTGGAGTGTTAGACCCGAGACCCACGAGCAGTACTTC. This codes for CAWSVRPETHEQYF.

The chain combines TRBV15 with TRBJ1-4; D gene ambiguous. Trimming removed 1 base at V and 8 bases at J, with 14 bases between. Per germline, CDR1 LNHNV and CDR2 YYDKDF (reference sequence). The CDR3 has 15 amino acids. CDR3 loop: CATSRVGEADEKLFF. The CDR3, as DNA: TGTGCCACCAGCAGAGTTGGGGAAGCAGACGAAAAACTGTTTTTT.

This clonotype was found once. The chain is built from TRBV12-3 or TRBV12-4 and TRBJ2-1; the D is unclear. The CDR3 totals 13 residues. V lost 6 bases to trimming and J lost 5 bases, with 11 bases between them. The CDR3 spells CASREGPNNEQFF. Written as DNA, the CDR3 is TGTGCCAGCAGGGAAGGACCAAACAATGAGCAGTTCTTC.

V is TRBV9 and J is TRBJ2-5, with D perhaps TRBD1 or TRBD2 (5 bases each). In germline, CDR1 is SGDLS, CDR2 YYNGEE. There are 15 residues in the CDR3. V lost 4 bases to trimming and J lost 1 base, with 14 bases between them. In nucleotides, the CDR3 is TGTGCCAGCAGCCCGGGGACGGCCTTCCAAGAGACCCAGTACTTC. Translation: CASSPGTAFQETQYF.

This chain connects TRBV9 to TRBJ1-5; D uncertain. V was pared by 0 bases and J by 5 bases, with 6 bases between. This CDR3 is built from 13 residues. Germline CDR1 is SGDLS and CDR2 is YYNGEE. The CDR3 region is CASSVEGYQPQHF. In DNA, the CDR3 is TGTGCCAGCAGCGTAGAGGGTTATCAGCCCCAGCATTTT.

The chain carries TRBV9 and TRBJ2-3, with 12 bases aligning to TRBD2. Losses at the gene ends were 7 bases for V and 2 bases for J; bases not matched to a gene: 5. The CDR3 covers 15 residues. Germline loops: CDR1 SGDLS, CDR2 YYNGEE. CDR3 residues: CASAGLAGFTDTQYF. The CDR3 DNA follows: TGTGCCAGCGCGGGACTAGCGGGTTTCACAGATACGCAGTATTTT.

V and J are TRBV10-2 and TRBJ2-1; D uncertain. CDR3 length: 13 amino acids. The V end was cut by 6 bases, the J end by 4 bases, with 10 bases between. Germline V gene sequence: CDR1 WSHSY, CDR2 SAAADI. CDR3 nucleotide sequence: TGCGCCAGCAGGAGAGAGGCGTACAATGAGCAGTTCTTC. Amino acids: CASRREAYNEQFF.

This sequence joins TRBV30 and TRBJ2-7; 12 bases line up with TRBD1. The CDR3 totals 19 residues. Trimming at V came to 2 bases and at J to 0 bases, leaving 14 bases not matched to a gene. Per germline, CDR1 GTSNPN and CDR2 SVGIG (reference sequence). DNA of the CDR3: TGTGCCTGGAGTCCCATTTTGGGACAGGGGGCCCAAAGCTCCTACGAGCAGTACTTC. Protein product: CAWSPILGQGAQSSYEQYF.